The following is a T cell receptor (beta chain) sequence with its context. What it binds is not known. Trimming pared 3 bases from V and 0 bases from J, leaving 11 bases between. The CDR3 has 15 residues. Per germline, CDR1 SGHVS and CDR2 FQNEAQ. The data stem from a study of OX40 agonist ivuxolimab in advanced cancers. Profiled with immunoSEQ multiplex PCR; TCRdb holds only in-frame clones, not every one. Of about 50,000 clones listed, around 75% were seen once; the top ten hold 1% to 1.5%. Findings of the study overall: Partial responders receiving 0.1-3.0 mg/kg showed among the lowest clonal expansion.

The chain has TRBV7-8 and TRBJ1-1; D remains unclear. The sequences come from CD4+ or CD8+ T cells sorted from blood, collected in a trial of the OX40 agonist ivuxolimab. The receptor comes from an adult with an advanced solid tumor such as melanoma, head and neck, liver or kidney cancer. The CDR3: CASSFSLGMNTEAFF. The CDR3, as DNA: TGTGCCAGCAGCTTTTCGTTGGGGATGAACACTGAAGCTTTCTTT.